These 14 T cell receptor beta chains were sequenced from one sample in a study of PD-1 blockade in mismatch repair-deficient tumors. The repertoire was sequenced with immunoSEQ multiplex PCR; TCRdb's copy has only in-frame clones and lacks some. This sample carries 120,000 or so clones, 86% of them seen once, and the ten largest clones take 13%. The sequenced sample was peripheral blood, obtained 44 weeks after starting pembrolizumab. These TCRs come from an adult with mismatch repair-deficient cancer.

The V call is TRBV30, the J call TRBJ2-7; no reliable D call. There are 13 residues in the CDR3. Trimming took off 4 bases at V and 0 bases at J, with 10 bases between the two ends. Germline V gene data show CDR1 as GTSNPN and CDR2 as SVGIG (reference sequence). The CDR3 bases are TGTGCCTGGACCAGATATAGCTCCTACGAGCAGTACTTC. Translation gives CAWTRYSSYEQYF. Full variable domain (missing parts from reference TRBV30 and TRBJ2-7): SQTIHQWPATLVQPVGSPLSLECTVEGTSNPNLYWYRQAAGRGLQLLFYSVGIGQISSEVPQNLSASRPQDRQFILSSKKLLLSDSGFYLCAWTRYSSYEQYFGPGTRLTVT.

CDR3 loop: CASSTPGTSLMSYTF. In DNA form, the CDR3 reads TGTGCCAGCAGCACTCCTGGGACAAGTCTAATGAGCTACACCTTC. V is TRBV5-6 and J is TRBJ1-2; TRBD1 might be the D (6 bases). Trimming cost V 4 bases and J 9 bases, with 22 bases left between them. The CDR3 covers 15 residues. From germline, CDR1 is SGHDT and CDR2 YYEEEE. Full variable domain (rest looked up from reference TRBV5-6 and TRBJ1-2): DAGVTQSPTHLIKTRGQQVTLRCSPKSGHDTVSWYQQALGQGPQFIFQYYEEEERQRGNFPDRFSGHQFPNYSSELNVNALLLGDSALYLCASSTPGTSLMSYTFGSGTRLTVV.

The V gene is TRBV7-2, the J gene TRBJ2-3, with 10 positions matching TRBD2. CDR1 and CDR2 from the germline V gene are SGHTA and FQGNSA. The length of the CDR3 is 17 residues. With V trimmed by 1 base and J by 9 bases, 13 bases remained unmatched. CDR3 DNA: TGTGCCAGCAGCTTAGTATCTAGCGGGAGCCTCTTAGGGACGCAGTATTTT. Translation: CASSLVSSGSLLGTQYF. The full variable domain, in which reference TRBV7-2 and TRBJ2-3 provide the parts outside the CDR3, is GAGVSQSPSNKVTEKGKDVELRCDPISGHTALYWYRQSLGQGLEFLIYFQGNSAPDKSGLPSDRFSAERTGGSVSTLTIQRTQQEDSAVYLCASSLVSSGSLLGTQYFGPGTRLTVL.

V usage is TRBV4-1 and J usage is TRBJ2-2; D tentatively reads TRBD1 or TRBD2 (5 bases each). Per germline, CDR1 MGHRA and CDR2 YSYEKL. The V and J ends lost 4 bases and 3 bases respectively, with 9 bases between them. The CDR3 loop spans 14 amino acids. The CDR3: CASSRRGDTGELFF. The DNA for the CDR3 is TGCGCCAGCAGCCGCCGGGGCGACACCGGGGAGCTGTTTTTT.

This chain connects TRBV11-3 to TRBJ2-1; 10 bases align to TRBD2. After removal of 2 bases from V and 4 bases from J, the junction contained 14 bases not matched to a gene. The CDR3 length is 19 residues. Germline V CDR1 and CDR2: SGHNT, YENEEA. As DNA, the CDR3 is TGTGCCAGCAGCTTACTGAACGCTTTCGGGACTAGCGAATACAATGAGCAGTTCTTC. It is translated as CASSLLNAFGTSEYNEQFF.

The genes are TRBV11-1 and TRBJ2-1; 10 positions match TRBD1. The junction had 7 bases not matched to a gene; V was cut back by 1 base and J by 4 bases. The CDR3 extends over 17 amino acids. Germline CDR1 SGHAT, CDR2 FQDESV (reference sequence). In DNA form, the CDR3 reads TGTGCCAGCAGCTTAGGAAGACAGGGGGCGGCTTACAATGAGCAGTTCTTC. Translating gives CASSLGRQGAAYNEQFF.

V usage is TRBV4-1 and J usage is TRBJ2-7; D remains ambiguous. Looked up from germline, CDR1 is MGHRA and CDR2 is YSYEKL. V was shortened by 2 bases and J by 7 bases, with 9 bases between the two germline ends. This CDR3 has 12 amino acids. CDR3 nucleotides: TGCGCCAGCAGCCAACCGGTTGGAGAGCAGTACTTC. Translation: CASSQPVGEQYF.

This sequence joins TRBV11-3 and TRBJ2-2; D is perhaps TRBD2 (6 bases). V lost 3 bases to trimming and J lost 7 bases, with 9 bases between them. CDR1 is SGHNT, CDR2 YENEEA, per germline. CDR3 size: 13 residues. The CDR3 DNA reads TGTGCCAGCAGCTTGGCGGGACTCGGGGAGCTGTTTTTT. This encodes CASSLAGLGELFF. Filled out from reference TRBV11-3 and TRBJ2-2, the complete variable domain reads EAGVVQSPRYKIIEKKQPVAFWCNPISGHNTLYWYLQNLGQGPELLIRYENEEAVDDSQLPKDRFSAERLKGVDSTLKIQPAELGDSAVYLCASSLAGLGELFFGEGSRLTVL.

The rearrangement uses TRBV11-2 and TRBJ2-7; D unclear. The V and J ends lost 0 bases and 7 bases respectively, with 4 bases between them. CDR1 and CDR2 from the germline V gene are SGHAT and FQNNGV. The CDR3 sequence is 11 residues long. The CDR3 here is CASSLEAEQYF. The CDR3 nucleotides read TGTGCCAGCAGCTTAGAGGCGGAGCAGTACTTC.

V gene TRBV6-5 combines with J gene TRBJ2-7; a weak D match, TRBD2 (6 bases). There are 15 residues in the CDR3. V was trimmed by 0 bases and J by 2 bases, leaving 11 bases between them. CDR1 is MNHEY, CDR2 SVGAGI, per germline. CDR3 in amino acids: CASSYSSGGAYEQYF. CDR3 coding DNA: TGTGCCAGCAGTTACTCGTCCGGGGGAGCCTACGAGCAGTACTTC.

Written as DNA, the CDR3 is TGTGCCAGCAGCGCTCCGGGACAGGACCTCTACGAGCAGTACTTC. Its translation is CASSAPGQDLYEQYF. This sequence joins TRBV6-1 and TRBJ2-7, with TRBD1 identical over 8 bases. The germline V gene encodes CDR1 MNHNS and CDR2 SASEGT. J lost 3 bases, V lost 6 bases, and 10 bases had no gene match. This CDR3 is 15 amino acids long.

This clone was recorded once. The J gene is TRBJ2-7, the V gene TRBV7-2, with 10 bases that match TRBD2. Germline V gene data show CDR1 as SGHTA and CDR2 as FQGNSA. The CDR3 covers 15 residues. With 6 bases clipped from V and 4 bases from J, the junction kept 9 bases outside the gene matches. CDR3 bases: TGTGCCAGCAGAAACCCGGGACTAGCGCGTTACGAGCAGTACTTC. This codes for CASRNPGLARYEQYF.

The chain is built from TRBV9 and TRBJ1-2; D may be TRBD1 (6 bases). Trimming stripped 3 bases from V and 2 bases from J, with 11 bases between. CDR3 length: 14 residues. In germline, CDR1 is SGDLS, CDR2 YYNGEE. The CDR3 sequence is CASSGGGYNYGYTF. Written as DNA, the CDR3 is TGTGCCAGCAGCGGAGGGGGTTACAACTATGGCTACACCTTC.

The CDR3 DNA reads as TGTGCCAGCAGTCGGGGGCGAGGCACTGAAGCTTTCTTT. As protein: CASSRGRGTEAFF. The chain couples TRBV2 to TRBJ1-1; tentatively, D is TRBD1 (6 bases). V lost 5 bases and J 4 bases, leaving 11 bases between the germline ends. The CDR3 extends over 13 amino acids. Germline V gene lookup returns CDR1 SNHLY and CDR2 FYNNEI.